One and the same sample provided the 29 T cell receptor beta chains below, sequenced in a study of Ad26.COV2.S vaccination and SARS-CoV-2 variants. Assay: immunoSEQ multiplex PCR; the TCRdb copy retains only in-frame clones and omits some. The sample lists hundreds of thousands of clones, 83% occurring once. The treatment is: some 20 received Ad26.COV2.S at low or high dose, single or two shots; several received placebo; per-sample allocation not given. All samples were drawn on day 63, counting from the first vaccine or placebo injection. The sample in question was peripheral blood, obtained in a trial of Ad26.COV2.S vaccine versus placebo. These TCRs come from a person between 18 and 59 years old who received the Ad26.COV2.S COVID-19 vaccine or a placebo.

The V and J genes are TRBV19 and TRBJ1-5; 10 positions match TRBD1. Trimming removed 8 bases from V and 0 bases from J; junction bases left unmatched: 1. There are 14 residues in the CDR3. Looked up from germline, CDR1 is LNHDA and CDR2 is SQIVND (reference sequence). CDR3 amino acids: CASRQGASNQPQHF. CDR3 in DNA: TGTGCCAGTCGACAGGGGGCTAGCAATCAGCCCCAGCATTTT.

The chain employs TRBV12-5 and TRBJ2-5; TRBD2 matches at 12 bases. The J segment lost 4 bases and the V segment lost 1 base, leaving 7 bases of the junction unmatched. The CDR3 loop spans 17 amino acids. Germline CDR1 is LGHNT and CDR2 is FRNRAP. In DNA, the CDR3 is TGTGCTAGTGGTTTGGGACAAATGGGACTAGCGGGAGAGACCCAGTACTTC. Translated, it gives CASGLGQMGLAGETQYF.

This chain connects TRBV11-2 to TRBJ2-3; no clear D. CDR1 and CDR2 from the germline V gene are SGHAT and FQNNGV. CDR3 size: 15 residues. V was clipped by 4 bases and J by 0 bases, with 11 bases between them. CDR3 coding DNA: TGTGCCAGCAGCTCCTCAATCATTAGCACAGATACGCAGTATTTT. Residues: CASSSSIISTDTQYF.

This rearrangement joins TRBV9 to TRBJ1-2, with TRBD1 as a possible D gene (5 bases). CDR3 length equals 13 residues. Germline-derived CDR1 and CDR2 are SGDLS and YYNGEE. Trimming pared 0 bases from V and 7 bases from J, leaving 10 bases between. In DNA form, the CDR3 reads TGTGCCAGCAGCGTAGATACAGGCATTGGCTACACCTTC. This gives the protein CASSVDTGIGYTF.

The chain is built from TRBV5-6 and TRBJ1-2; 10 positions agree with TRBD1. Germline V gene sequence: CDR1 SGHDT, CDR2 YYEEEE. The length of the CDR3 is 15 residues. With 4 bases clipped from V and 1 base from J, the junction kept 4 bases outside the gene matches. The CDR3 here is CASSPGTGVNYGYTF. The CDR3 bases are TGTGCCAGCAGCCCCGGGACAGGGGTTAACTATGGCTACACCTTC.

This clone was recorded only once. The chain uses TRBV4-1 and TRBJ2-2; TRBD1 matches at 8 bases. The CDR3 loop spans 14 amino acids. V was pared by 6 bases and J by 4 bases, with 4 bases of the junction left unmatched. CDR1 MGHRA and CDR2 YSYEKL come from the germline V gene. The CDR3 loop reads CASRRTGLTGELFF. The CDR3 DNA sequence: TGCGCCAGCAGACGGACAGGGCTCACCGGGGAGCTGTTTTTT.

CDR3 residues: CATSPPNYGYTF. The CDR3 DNA reads as TGTGCCACCAGCCCCCCTAACTATGGCTACACCTTC. V gene TRBV15 combines with J gene TRBJ1-2; no firm D call. The CDR3 is made up of 12 amino acids. V lost 5 bases, J lost 0 bases, and 4 bases lay in between. The germline V gene has CDR1 LNHNV and CDR2 YYDKDF (reference sequence).

This clone was observed a handful of times. The chain is built from TRBV15 and TRBJ1-1; no clear D. Trimming cost V 0 bases and J 8 bases, with 10 bases left between them. CDR3 length: 13 amino acids. Looked up from germline, CDR1 is LNHNV and CDR2 is YYDKDF (reference sequence). This chain's CDR3 is CATSRDWASEAFF. The DNA of the CDR3 is TGTGCCACCAGCAGAGATTGGGCATCGGAAGCTTTCTTT.

The chain couples TRBV2 to TRBJ1-4, with no clear D. From germline, CDR1 is SNHLY and CDR2 FYNNEI. V was pared by 4 bases and J by 5 bases, with 14 bases between. This CDR3 has 15 residues. The CDR3 nucleotides read TGTGCCAGCAGTGGGCCCAGCGGTTCGAATGAAAAACTGTTTTTT. Residues: CASSGPSGSNEKLFF.

The chain is built from TRBV11-3 and TRBJ2-3; 7 bases map to TRBD2. The length of the CDR3 is 12 residues. Trimming took 5 bases from V and 6 from J; bases not matched to a gene: 2. Germline values: CDR1 SGHNT, CDR2 YENEEA. In nucleotides, the CDR3 is TGTGCCAGCAGCACCGGGGGGGATACGCAGTATTTT. Translation gives CASSTGGDTQYF.

Concerning this clone itself: Other DNA sequences in this specimen translate into the identical CDR3. The chain employs TRBV18 and TRBJ2-3, with D uncertain. CDR3 length: 13 amino acids. The germline V and J ends were trimmed by 4 bases and 2 bases, with 7 bases remaining between them. Germline CDR1 reads KGHSH; CDR2 reads LQKENI. The CDR3 protein is CASSLRTTDTQYF. The CDR3 region has the DNA TGTGCCAGCTCACTACGGACCACAGATACGCAGTATTTT.

The genes are TRBV4-1 and TRBJ2-3; 11 nucleotides agree with TRBD2. Per the germline V gene, CDR1 is MGHRA and CDR2 is YSYEKL. The CDR3 loop spans 19 amino acids. The junction had 12 bases not matched to a gene; V was cut back by 3 bases and J by 1 base. In DNA form, the CDR3 reads TGCGCCAGCAGCCATTCTAGCGGGGGGTGGGGATTAGGCACAGATACGCAGTATTTT. Translated, it gives CASSHSSGGWGLGTDTQYF.

J is TRBJ2-3 and V is TRBV30, with D perhaps given as TRBD1 or TRBD2 (6 bases each). V gave up 3 bases and J gave up 0 bases, with 13 bases separating them. Germline assignment: CDR1 GTSNPN and CDR2 SVGIG (reference sequence). This CDR3 is built from 15 residues. CDR3 bases: TGTGCCTGGAGCGGGGGCGGCTCTAGCACAGATACGCAGTATTTT. It encodes CAWSGGGSSTDTQYF.

The chain has TRBV5-6 and TRBJ1-4; 8 nucleotides line up with TRBD1. The CDR3 contains 15 residues. V was clipped by 4 bases and J by 6 bases; unmatched bases: 8. The germline V gene encodes CDR1 SGHDT and CDR2 YYEEEE. The CDR3 reads CASSPWTGPDEKLFF. CDR3 coding DNA: TGTGCCAGCAGCCCTTGGACAGGGCCAGATGAAAAACTGTTTTTT. Together with reference TRBV5-6 and TRBJ1-4, the CDR3 gives the full variable domain: DAGVTQSPTHLIKTRGQQVTLRCSPKSGHDTVSWYQQALGQGPQFIFQYYEEEERQRGNFPDRFSGHQFPNYSSELNVNALLLGDSALYLCASSPWTGPDEKLFFGSGTQLSVL.

The rearrangement joins TRBV5-1 to TRBJ2-1; the D gene is possibly TRBD1 (7 bases). From germline, CDR1 is SGHRS and CDR2 YFSETQ. The length of the CDR3 is 15 residues. The ends were cut back, 3 bases at V and 6 bases at J, with 16 bases in the middle. The chain's CDR3 is CASSSEGARLNEQFF. The DNA of the CDR3 is TGCGCCAGCAGCTCGGAGGGGGCTCGTCTCAATGAGCAGTTCTTC.

The gene calls are TRBV6-6 and TRBJ2-7, with 10 bases identical to TRBD2. With 5 bases clipped from V and 9 bases from J, the junction kept 7 bases outside the gene matches. Germline V gene data show CDR1 as MNHNY and CDR2 as SVGAGI (reference sequence). The CDR3 is made up of 13 amino acids. The CDR3 DNA is TGTGCCAGCAGTATCGGACTAGCGGAGGCGCAGTACTTC. It translates to CASSIGLAEAQYF.

The CDR3 is CASSLLLTGDRLDNQPQHF. CDR3 nucleotides: TGTGCCAGCAGCTTACTTCTGACAGGGGATCGGTTAGACAATCAGCCCCAGCATTTT. The rearrangement links TRBV7-9 to TRBJ1-5; 8 bases fit TRBD1. Germline V gene data show CDR1 as SEHNR and CDR2 as FQNEAQ (reference sequence). CDR3 size: 19 residues. V was pared by 2 bases and J by 3 bases, with 15 bases of the junction left unmatched.

The chain carries TRBV5-4 and TRBJ1-1, with a possible D match to TRBD1 (6 bases). Germline V gene sequence: CDR1 SGHNT, CDR2 YYREEE (reference sequence). The CDR3 consists of 16 residues. V lost 4 bases to trimming and J lost 6 bases, with 22 bases between them. CDR3 region: CASSPRPGTMVSEAFF. CDR3 nucleotide sequence: TGTGCCAGCAGCCCCCGGCCCGGGACAATGGTTTCTGAAGCTTTCTTT. The full variable domain, completed using reference TRBV5-4 and TRBJ1-1, is ETGVTQSPTHLIKTRGQQVTLRCSSQSGHNTVSWYQQALGQGPQFIFQYYREEENGRGNFPPRFSGLQFPNYSSELNVNALELDDSALYLCASSPRPGTMVSEAFFGQGTRLTVV.

About this clone: The conserved final phenylalanine or tryptophan is absent from the CDR3, which likely points to a read error. It is unclear where the CDR3 begins or ends on the DNA, so no DNA is shown, and the CDR3 is as TCRdb lists it. The CDR3 spells CASSSRQGIRL. V and J are TRBV6-9 and TRBJ2-7; no DNA check was done on the table's D call, TRBD1. CDR1 is MNHGY and CDR2 is SVAAGI in the germline V gene. Ends included, the CDR3 has 11 residues.

The CDR3 reads CASSLQGFNEKLFF. CDR3 DNA: TGTGCCAGCAGTCTCCAGGGATTTAATGAAAAACTGTTTTTT. The rearrangement joins TRBV6-1 to TRBJ1-4; the D gene is possibly TRBD1 (5 bases). V was clipped by 5 bases and J by 4 bases, with 11 bases between them. Germline V lookup: CDR1 MNHNS, CDR2 SASEGT. The CDR3 is made up of 14 amino acids.

This rearrangement joins TRBV9 to TRBJ1-6, with D possibly matching TRBD1 (5 bases). Germline CDR1 reads SGDLS; CDR2 reads YYNGEE. The ends were cut back, 0 bases at V and 5 bases at J, with 9 bases in the middle. The CDR3 totals 15 residues. CDR3 DNA sequence: TGTGCCAGCAGCGTAGGCGGAGGGGATAATTCACCCCTCCACTTT. Its protein product is CASSVGGGDNSPLHF. The whole variable domain, remainder taken from reference TRBV9 and TRBJ1-6, is DSGVTQTPKHLITATGQRVTLRCSPRSGDLSVYWYQQSLDQGLQFLIQYYNGEERAKGNILERFSAQQFPDLHSELNLSSLELGDSALYFCASSVGGGDNSPLHFGNGTRLTVT.

V and J are TRBV9 and TRBJ2-7; a weak D match, TRBD2 (7 bases). Germline V gene data show CDR1 as SGDLS and CDR2 as YYNGEE. V was pared by 0 bases and J by 4 bases, with 14 bases between. This CDR3 spans 15 amino acids. CDR3 region: CASSVALRGPYEQYF. For the CDR3, the DNA is TGTGCCAGCAGCGTAGCTCTGCGGGGGCCGTACGAGCAGTACTTC.

The chain has TRBV4-1 and TRBJ1-3; D is perhaps TRBD1 (5 bases). Trimming cost V 3 bases and J 2 bases, with 11 bases left between them. CDR1 and CDR2 (germline): MGHRA, YSYEKL. The CDR3 has 15 residues. This CDR3 reads CASSHGTLTGNTIYF. The CDR3 DNA reads as TGCGCCAGCAGCCACGGGACCCTAACTGGAAACACCATATATTTT.

In its sample, this clone was seen a few times. The gene calls are TRBV6-6 and TRBJ1-1; D may be TRBD1 (6 bases). V lost 5 bases to trimming and J lost 1 base, with 17 bases between them. The CDR3 length is 16 residues. Germline V gene sequence: CDR1 MNHNY, CDR2 SVGAGI (reference sequence). CDR3 sequence: CASSRKTGTANTEAFF. The CDR3 DNA reads as TGTGCCAGCAGTCGCAAGACAGGAACCGCGAACACTGAAGCTTTCTTT.

In its sample, this clone was seen a few times. The chain links TRBV7-9 to TRBJ1-3, with a tentative D call TRBD1 (6 bases). V lost 2 bases and J lost 0, with 8 bases in between. From germline, CDR1 is SEHNR and CDR2 FQNEAQ (reference sequence). The CDR3 sequence is 15 residues long. DNA for the CDR3: TGTGCCAGCAGCTTACAGGGGTACTCTGGAAACACCATATATTTT. Translating gives CASSLQGYSGNTIYF.

This clone appeared a single time. The chain joins TRBV29-1 to TRBJ2-2; 10 bases match TRBD1. V gave up 4 bases and J gave up 3 bases; unmatched junction bases: 8. There are 16 residues in the CDR3. Germline CDR1 reads SQVTM; CDR2 reads ANQGSEA. This chain's CDR3 is CSVVGDRGEDTGELFF. The CDR3 region has the DNA TGCAGCGTTGTGGGGGACAGGGGAGAGGACACCGGGGAGCTGTTTTTT.

The chain is built from TRBV12-3 or TRBV12-4 and TRBJ1-1; D ambiguous. The CDR3 is made up of 12 amino acids. Trimming pared 7 bases from V and 6 bases from J, leaving 12 bases between. The CDR3 sequence: CASTPLGSEAFF. The CDR3 DNA follows: TGTGCCAGCACCCCCCTCGGTTCTGAAGCTTTCTTT.

The chain couples TRBV20-1 to TRBJ2-7; D gene unclear. From germline, CDR1 is DFQATT and CDR2 SNEGSKA (reference sequence). The CDR3 is 11 amino acids. V was pared by 5 bases and J by 3 bases, with 8 bases between. DNA of the CDR3: TGCAGTGCTCGACCACTCTACGAGCAGTACTTC. This sequence encodes CSARPLYEQYF.

This clone was seen more than once but under ten times. The V gene is TRBV7-2, the J gene TRBJ1-5; D unresolved. The CDR3 is 14 residues long. Germline CDR1 and CDR2: SGHTA and FQGNSA. V gave up 2 bases and J gave up 6 bases, with 11 bases separating them. CDR3 sequence (DNA): TGTGCCAGCAGCTTACGTCATCGAACTCAGCCCCAGCATTTT. This encodes CASSLRHRTQPQHF.